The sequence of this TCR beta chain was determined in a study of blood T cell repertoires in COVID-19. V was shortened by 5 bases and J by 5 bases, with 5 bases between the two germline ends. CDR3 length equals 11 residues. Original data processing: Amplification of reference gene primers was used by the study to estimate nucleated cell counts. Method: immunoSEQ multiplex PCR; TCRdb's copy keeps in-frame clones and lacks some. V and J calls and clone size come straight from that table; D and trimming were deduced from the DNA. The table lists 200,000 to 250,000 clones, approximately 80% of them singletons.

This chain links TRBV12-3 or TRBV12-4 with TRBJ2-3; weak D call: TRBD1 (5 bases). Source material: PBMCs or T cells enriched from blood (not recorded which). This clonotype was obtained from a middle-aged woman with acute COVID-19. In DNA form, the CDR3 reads TGTGCCAGCAGTCAGGGAGATACGCAGTATTTT. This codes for CASSQGDTQYF.